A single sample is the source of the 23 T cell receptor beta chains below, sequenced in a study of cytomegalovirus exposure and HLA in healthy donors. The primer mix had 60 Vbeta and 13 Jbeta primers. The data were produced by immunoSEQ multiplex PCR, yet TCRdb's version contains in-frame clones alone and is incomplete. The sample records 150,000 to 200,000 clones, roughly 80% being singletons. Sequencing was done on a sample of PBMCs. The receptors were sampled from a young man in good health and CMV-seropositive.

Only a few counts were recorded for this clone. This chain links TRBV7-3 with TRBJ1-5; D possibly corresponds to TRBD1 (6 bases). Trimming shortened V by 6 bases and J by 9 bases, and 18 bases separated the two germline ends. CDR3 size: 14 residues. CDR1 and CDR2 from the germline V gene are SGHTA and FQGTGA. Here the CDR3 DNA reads TGTGCCAGCAGTGGGACAACTCTTATCGGGCCCCAGCATTTT. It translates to CASSGTTLIGPQHF.

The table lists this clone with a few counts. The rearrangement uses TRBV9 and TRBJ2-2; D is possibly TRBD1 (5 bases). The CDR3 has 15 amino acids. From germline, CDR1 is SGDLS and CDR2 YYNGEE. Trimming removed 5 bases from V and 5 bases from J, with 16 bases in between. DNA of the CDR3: TGTGCCAGCAGTCAACAGCAGGGCCTAACCGGGGAGCTGTTTTTT. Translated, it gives CASSQQQGLTGELFF.

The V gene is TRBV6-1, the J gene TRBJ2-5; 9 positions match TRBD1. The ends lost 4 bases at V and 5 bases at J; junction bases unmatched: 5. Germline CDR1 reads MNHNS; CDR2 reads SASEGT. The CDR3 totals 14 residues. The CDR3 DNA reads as TGTGCCAGCAGTGTGGGGACAGGGTCGGAGACCCAGTACTTC. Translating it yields CASSVGTGSETQYF.

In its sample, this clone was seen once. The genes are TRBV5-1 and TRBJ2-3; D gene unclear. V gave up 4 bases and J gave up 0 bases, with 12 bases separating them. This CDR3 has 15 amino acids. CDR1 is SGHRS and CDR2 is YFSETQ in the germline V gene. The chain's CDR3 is CASSSSEASTDTQYF. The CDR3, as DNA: TGCGCCAGCAGCAGCAGCGAAGCTAGCACAGATACGCAGTATTTT.

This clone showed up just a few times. CDR3 DNA sequence: TGTGCCAGCAGCTCCTGGGGACAGGCCGCTAACTATGGCTACACCTTC. It specifies CASSSWGQAANYGYTF. The J gene is TRBJ1-2, the V gene TRBV7-9; 8 positions agree with TRBD1. CDR1 SEHNR and CDR2 FQNEAQ come from the germline V gene (reference sequence). The CDR3 length is 16 residues. V lost 4 bases, J lost 0 bases, and 7 bases stayed unmatched.

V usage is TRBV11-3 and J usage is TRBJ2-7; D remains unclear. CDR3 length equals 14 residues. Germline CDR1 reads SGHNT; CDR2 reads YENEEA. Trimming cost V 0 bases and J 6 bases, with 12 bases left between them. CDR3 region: CASSLDPLQAEQYF. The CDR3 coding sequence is TGTGCCAGCAGCTTAGATCCCCTTCAGGCCGAGCAGTACTTC.

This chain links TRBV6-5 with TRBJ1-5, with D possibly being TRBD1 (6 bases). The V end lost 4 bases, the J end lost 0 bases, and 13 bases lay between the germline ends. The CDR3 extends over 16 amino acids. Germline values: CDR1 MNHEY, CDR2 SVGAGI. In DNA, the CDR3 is TGTGCCAGCAGTTTGCCCGGGACACTTAGCAATCAGCCCCAGCATTTT. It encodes CASSLPGTLSNQPQHF.

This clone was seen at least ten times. Written as DNA, the CDR3 is TGTGCCAGTAGTATAGCCGGGACTAGACGCTACAATGAGCAGTTCTTC. Its translation: CASSIAGTRRYNEQFF. The chain joins TRBV19 to TRBJ2-1, with 8 bases that match TRBD2. The CDR3 totals 16 residues. V trimming: 1 base; J trimming: 3 bases; junction bases outside the gene matches: 5. CDR1 LNHDA and CDR2 SQIVND come from the germline V gene (reference sequence).

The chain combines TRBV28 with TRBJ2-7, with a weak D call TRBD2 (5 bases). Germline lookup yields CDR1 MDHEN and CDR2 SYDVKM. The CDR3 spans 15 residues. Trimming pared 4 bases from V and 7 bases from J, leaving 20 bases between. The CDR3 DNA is TGTGCCAGCAGTTCCCCCGGGATATCCAATCGGGAGCAGTACTTC. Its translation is CASSSPGISNREQYF. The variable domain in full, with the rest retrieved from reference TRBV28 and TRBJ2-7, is DVKVTQSSRYLVKRTGEKVFLECVQDMDHENMFWYRQDPGLGLRLIYFSYDVKMKEKGDIPEGYSVSREKKERFSLILESASTNQTSMYLCASSSPGISNREQYFGPGTRLTVT.

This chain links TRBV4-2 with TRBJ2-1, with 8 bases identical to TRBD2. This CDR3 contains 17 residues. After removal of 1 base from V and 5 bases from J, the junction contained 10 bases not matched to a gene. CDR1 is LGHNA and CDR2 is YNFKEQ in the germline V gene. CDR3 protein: CASSQVNRGGDNNEQFF. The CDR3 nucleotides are TGTGCCAGCAGCCAAGTGAACCGGGGGGGAGACAACAATGAGCAGTTCTTC.

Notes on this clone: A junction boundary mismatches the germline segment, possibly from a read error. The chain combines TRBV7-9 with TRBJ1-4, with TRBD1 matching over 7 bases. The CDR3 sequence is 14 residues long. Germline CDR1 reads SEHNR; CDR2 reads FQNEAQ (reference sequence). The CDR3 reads CSSSLSQGDEKLFF. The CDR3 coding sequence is TGTTCCAGCAGCTTGTCTCAGGGGGATGAAAAACTGTTTTTT.

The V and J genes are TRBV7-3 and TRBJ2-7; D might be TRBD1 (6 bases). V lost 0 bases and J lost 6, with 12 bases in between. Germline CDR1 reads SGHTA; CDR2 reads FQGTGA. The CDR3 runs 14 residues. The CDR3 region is CASSLTGVGGEQYF. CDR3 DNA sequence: TGTGCCAGCAGCTTAACAGGAGTAGGGGGCGAGCAGTACTTC.

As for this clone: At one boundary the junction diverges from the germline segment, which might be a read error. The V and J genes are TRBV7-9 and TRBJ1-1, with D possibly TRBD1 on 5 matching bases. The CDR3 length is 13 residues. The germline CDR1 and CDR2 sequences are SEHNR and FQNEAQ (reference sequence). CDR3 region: CASTLIRDTEAFF. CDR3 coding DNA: TGTGCCAGCACCTTAATCAGGGACACTGAAGCTTTCTTT. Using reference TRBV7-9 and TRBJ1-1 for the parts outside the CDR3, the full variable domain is DTGVSQNPRHKITKRGQNVTFRCDPISEHNRLYWYRQTLGQGPEFLTYFQNEAQLEKSRLLSDRFSAERPKGSFSTLEIQRTEQGDSAMYLCASTLIRDTEAFFGQGTRLTVV.

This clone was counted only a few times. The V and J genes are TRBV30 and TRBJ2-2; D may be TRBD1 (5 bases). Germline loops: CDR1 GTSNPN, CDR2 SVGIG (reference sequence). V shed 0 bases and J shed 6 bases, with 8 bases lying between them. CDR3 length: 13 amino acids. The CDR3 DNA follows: TGTGCCTGGAGTGTTTTAGGGGCCGGGGAGCTGTTTTTT. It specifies CAWSVLGAGELFF.

As DNA, the CDR3 is TGTGCCAGCAGCTTGGACAGGGTTCAGCCCCAGCATTTT. Its translation: CASSLDRVQPQHF. The rearrangement uses TRBV5-8 and TRBJ1-5, with D perhaps matching TRBD1 (6 bases). In germline, CDR1 is SGHTS, CDR2 YDEGEE. V gave up 0 bases and J gave up 6 bases, with 7 bases separating them. CDR3 size: 13 residues.

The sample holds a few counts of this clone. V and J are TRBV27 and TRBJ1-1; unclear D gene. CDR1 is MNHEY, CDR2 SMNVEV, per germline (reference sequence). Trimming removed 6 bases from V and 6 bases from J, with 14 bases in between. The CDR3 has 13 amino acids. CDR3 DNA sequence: TGTGCCAGCAGATCTAGACTTGAGGCTGAAGCTTTCTTT. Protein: CASRSRLEAEAFF.

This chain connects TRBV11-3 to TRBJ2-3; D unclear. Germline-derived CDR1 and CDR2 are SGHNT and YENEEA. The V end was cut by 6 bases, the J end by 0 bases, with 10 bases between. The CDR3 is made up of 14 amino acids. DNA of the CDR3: TGTGCCAGCAGTTATGGGCCTAGCACAGATACGCAGTATTTT. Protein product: CASSYGPSTDTQYF.

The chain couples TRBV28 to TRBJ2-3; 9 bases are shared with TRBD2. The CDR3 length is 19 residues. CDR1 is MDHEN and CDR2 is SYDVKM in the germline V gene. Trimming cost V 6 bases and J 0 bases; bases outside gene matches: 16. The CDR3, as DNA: TGTGCCAGCAGACTCCTGGGGGCCATAGCGGGAGCTAGCACAGATACGCAGTATTTT. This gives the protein CASRLLGAIAGASTDTQYF.

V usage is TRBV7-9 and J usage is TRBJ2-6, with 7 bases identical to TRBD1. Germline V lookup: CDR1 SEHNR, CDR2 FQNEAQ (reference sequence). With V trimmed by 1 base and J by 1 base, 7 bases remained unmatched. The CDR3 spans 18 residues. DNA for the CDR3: TGTGCCAGCAGCTTAGGTACGGCAGGGGGATCTGGGGCCAACGTCCTGACTTTC. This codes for CASSLGTAGGSGANVLTF.

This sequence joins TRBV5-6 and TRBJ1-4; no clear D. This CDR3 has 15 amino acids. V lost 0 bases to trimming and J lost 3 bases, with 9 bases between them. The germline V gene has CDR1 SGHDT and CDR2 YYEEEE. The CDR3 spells CASSLGRAANEKLFF. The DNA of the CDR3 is TGTGCCAGCAGCTTGGGGAGGGCGGCTAATGAAAAACTGTTTTTT.

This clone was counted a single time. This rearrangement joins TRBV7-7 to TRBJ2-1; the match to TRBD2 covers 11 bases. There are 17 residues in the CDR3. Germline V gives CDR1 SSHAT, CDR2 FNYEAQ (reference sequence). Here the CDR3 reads CASNPSGLAAFYNEQFF. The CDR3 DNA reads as TGTGCTAGTAATCCTTCGGGACTAGCGGCTTTCTACAATGAGCAGTTCTTC.

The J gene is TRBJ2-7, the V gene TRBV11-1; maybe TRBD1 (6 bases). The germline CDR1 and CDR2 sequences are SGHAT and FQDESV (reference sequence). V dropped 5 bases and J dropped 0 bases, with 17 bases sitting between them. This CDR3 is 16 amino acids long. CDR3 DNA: TGTGCCAGCAGCCATCACAGGGTTATGCCCTCCTACGAGCAGTACTTC. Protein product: CASSHHRVMPSYEQYF.

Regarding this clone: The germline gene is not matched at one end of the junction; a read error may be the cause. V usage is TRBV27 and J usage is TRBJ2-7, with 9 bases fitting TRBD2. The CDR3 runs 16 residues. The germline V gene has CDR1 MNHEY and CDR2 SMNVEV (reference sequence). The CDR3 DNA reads TGTACCAGCAGTCCCAGACTAGCGGCCACGTCCTACGAGCAGTACTTC. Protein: CTSSPRLAATSYEQYF.